This T cell receptor beta chain was sequenced during a study of blood T cell repertoires in COVID-19. Deletions cut 4 bases from V and 3 bases from J, with 13 bases between. There are 14 residues in the CDR3. Germline loops: CDR1 LGHNA, CDR2 YSLEER. TCRdb's copy holds only in-frame clones and misses some; the assay was immunoSEQ multiplex PCR. The table shows more than 200,000 clones, with approximately 90% occurring only once. Participants spanned ages about 18 to 90 years and resided in roughly 22 US areas. J is TRBJ2-7 and V is TRBV4-3; a weak D match, TRBD2 (5 bases). The receptor was isolated from a woman in her thirties who had recovered from COVID-19. The sample taken for sequencing was PBMCs or T cells enriched from blood (not recorded which). The CDR3 DNA is TGCGCCAGCAGCCCTTGGATTGGGAGCTACGAGCAGTACTTC. The encoded protein is CASSPWIGSYEQYF.